These 27 T cell receptor beta chains were all obtained from the same sample, sequenced in a study of early stage breast cancer tumors. The data were produced by immunoSEQ multiplex PCR, yet TCRdb's version contains in-frame clones alone and is incomplete. This table has around 13,000 clones, 70% to 80% appearing once. Sequenced: normal breast tissue next to the tumor. Receptors were obtained from a person aged 45 to 60 with breast cancer.

This clone is a singleton in its sample. The chain employs TRBV5-1 and TRBJ2-3; 8 nucleotides agree with TRBD1. The CDR3 runs 17 residues. Germline V gene sequence: CDR1 SGHRS, CDR2 YFSETQ. The trim removed 0 bases at V and 1 base at J, leaving 7 bases unmatched. The CDR3 DNA reads as TGCGCCAGCAGCTTGGGGGGCACAGGGGGTGGCACAGATACGCAGTATTTT. It yields the protein CASSLGGTGGGTDTQYF.

The chain uses TRBV11-2 and TRBJ2-3; D not resolved. CDR3 length equals 16 residues. V was cut by 1 base and J by 0 bases, with 11 bases left in between. CDR1 is SGHAT, CDR2 FQNNGV, per germline. The CDR3 DNA sequence: TGTGCCAGCAGCTTAGTTGGGTCGCAGAGCACAGATACGCAGTATTTT. Translation gives CASSLVGSQSTDTQYF.

The chain joins TRBV9 to TRBJ2-3; TRBD1 matches at 10 bases. Germline values: CDR1 SGDLS, CDR2 YYNGEE. V lost 0 bases and J lost 4; bases outside the gene matches: 5. CDR3 size: 16 residues. CDR3 sequence reads: CASSVGGTGVPDTQYF. DNA for the CDR3: TGTGCCAGCAGCGTAGGGGGGACAGGGGTACCAGATACGCAGTATTTT.

The V gene is TRBV5-6, the J gene TRBJ1-3; TRBD1 is a possible D gene (5 bases). V lost 7 bases and J 2 bases, leaving 7 bases between the germline ends. The CDR3 totals 12 residues. The germline gives CDR1 SGHDT, CDR2 YYEEEE. The chain's CDR3 is CASRGAGNTIYF. CDR3 nucleotides: TGTGCCAGCCGGGGGGCTGGAAACACCATATATTTT.

In this sample, this clone turned up once. The V and J genes are TRBV23-1 and TRBJ2-3; TRBD1 matches at 8 bases. TRBV23-1 is known as an ORF, though its function is uncertain. The CDR3 length is 16 residues. J was trimmed by 0 bases and V by 2 bases; bases with no gene match: 4. CDR3 coding DNA: TGCGCCAGCAGTCAACGACAGGGGTGGAGCACAGATACGCAGTATTTT. This translates into CASSQRQGWSTDTQYF.

The chain uses TRBV19 and TRBJ2-7; possible D gene TRBD1, 5 bases. The V end was cut by 3 bases, the J end by 2 bases, with 8 bases between. The germline gives CDR1 LNHDA, CDR2 SQIVND (reference sequence). CDR3 length equals 13 residues. The CDR3 sequence: CASSIQGTYEQYF. CDR3 nucleotides: TGTGCCAGTAGTATTCAGGGAACCTACGAGCAGTACTTC.

This clone is categorized as medium-sized. The genes are TRBV7-2 and TRBJ2-7, with D uncertain. The V and J ends lost 1 base and 0 bases respectively, with 10 bases between them. The CDR3 is 15 amino acids. In germline, CDR1 is SGHTA, CDR2 FQGNSA. CDR3 in amino acids: CASSLGTLPSYEQYF. In DNA, the CDR3 is TGTGCCAGCAGCTTAGGGACCTTACCCTCCTACGAGCAGTACTTC.

The chain is built from TRBV7-8 and TRBJ1-1; D possibly corresponds to TRBD1 (5 bases). The V gene's germline CDR1 is SGHVS and CDR2 FQNEAQ. Trimming took 5 bases from V and 2 from J, leaving 9 bases between them. CDR3 length equals 13 residues. The CDR3: CASSRDSNTEAFF. The CDR3 region has the DNA TGTGCCAGCAGCCGAGACAGTAACACTGAAGCTTTCTTT.

The chain carries TRBV28 and TRBJ1-4; D possibly corresponds to TRBD1 (5 bases). The CDR3 has 14 amino acids. CDR1 and CDR2 from the germline V gene are MDHEN and SYDVKM. Between the trimmed V and J ends, which lost 6 bases and 8 bases, there was a span of 16 bases. The CDR3 bases are TGTGCCAGCAGCTCCGGGACTTTGCGGGAAAAACTGTTTTTT. Translating gives CASSSGTLREKLFF.

The chain couples TRBV28 to TRBJ2-1; tentative D call: TRBD2 (5 bases). The CDR3 covers 12 residues. CDR1 is MDHEN and CDR2 is SYDVKM in the germline V gene. V lost 6 bases to trimming and J lost 4 bases, with 7 bases between them. The CDR3 reads CASSGVYNEQFF. In DNA, the CDR3 is TGTGCCAGCAGCGGGGTTTACAATGAGCAGTTCTTC.

The CDR3 loop reads CATSREVSSGGAIEQFF. DNA for the CDR3: TGTGCCACCAGCAGAGAGGTATCCAGCGGGGGGGCGATTGAGCAGTTCTTC. This chain links TRBV15 with TRBJ2-1; TRBD2 matches at 10 bases. V was pared by 0 bases and J by 9 bases, with 11 bases of the junction left unmatched. From germline, CDR1 is LNHNV and CDR2 YYDKDF (reference sequence). The CDR3 is 17 amino acids.

This clone was recorded once. The chain carries TRBV7-9 and TRBJ2-5; D is unclear. The CDR3 is 11 residues long. V shed 4 bases and J shed 0 bases, with 0 bases lying between them. The V gene's germline CDR1 is SEHNR and CDR2 FQNEAQ (reference sequence). The CDR3 region has the DNA TGTGCCAGCAGCTACCAAGAGACCCAGTACTTC. As protein: CASSYQETQYF. Full variable domain (missing parts from reference TRBV7-9 and TRBJ2-5): DTGVSQNPRHKITKRGQNVTFRCDPISEHNRLYWYRQTLGQGPEFLTYFQNEAQLEKSRLLSDRFSAERPKGSFSTLEIQRTEQGDSAMYLCASSYQETQYFGPGTRLLVL.

This rearrangement joins TRBV19 to TRBJ2-7, with D possibly being TRBD1 (6 bases). Trimming cost V 0 bases and J 1 base, with 10 bases left between them. Germline CDR1 and CDR2: LNHDA and SQIVND (reference sequence). The length of the CDR3 is 15 residues. Written as DNA, the CDR3 is TGTGCCAGTAGTATAGATGGCAGGGGTTCCTACGAGCAGTACTTC. Its protein is CASSIDGRGSYEQYF.

The chain employs TRBV21-1 and TRBJ2-5; the table's D call, TRBD2, was not checked against the DNA. TRBV21-1 is a pseudogene. The CDR3 sequence is 14 residues long. CDR3 DNA: TGTGCCAGCAGCAACTTAGCGGAGGAAGAGACCCAGTACTTC. Its translation is CASSNLAEEETQYF.

The rearrangement links TRBV19 to TRBJ2-7, with 9 bases aligning to TRBD1. The V gene end was trimmed by 4 bases and the J gene end by 4 bases; junction bases not matched to a gene: 8. Germline V gives CDR1 LNHDA, CDR2 SQIVND (reference sequence). CDR3 size: 15 residues. CDR3 DNA sequence: TGTGCCAGTAGTACACAGGGGGCGGCTCGGTACGAGCAGTACTTC. Amino acid sequence: CASSTQGAARYEQYF. Using reference TRBV19 and TRBJ2-7 for the parts outside the CDR3, the full variable domain is DGGITQSPKYLFRKEGQNVTLSCEQNLNHDAMYWYRQDPGQGLRLIYYSQIVNDFQKGDIAEGYSVSREKKESFPLTVTSAQKNPTAFYLCASSTQGAARYEQYFGPGTRLTVT.

CDR3 sequence: CASSAGPSGSYEQYF. The CDR3 DNA sequence: TGCGCCAGCAGCGCTGGTCCTAGCGGGAGCTACGAGCAGTACTTC. The V call is TRBV5-1, the J call TRBJ2-7; 10 bases match TRBD2. V gave up 4 bases and J gave up 3 bases; unmatched junction bases: 7. Germline CDR1 reads SGHRS; CDR2 reads YFSETQ. CDR3 length equals 15 residues.

In its sample, this clone was seen a few times. The V and J genes are TRBV6-5 and TRBJ2-5, with TRBD1 matching 9 bases. V trimming: 0 bases; J trimming: 5 bases; junction bases outside the gene matches: 7. Germline V gives CDR1 MNHEY, CDR2 SVGAGI. The CDR3 runs 16 residues. The CDR3 coding sequence is TGTGCCAGCAGTTACTCGATGGGACAGGGCAGGGAGACCCAGTACTTC. Its protein product is CASSYSMGQGRETQYF.

This clone was counted a few times. V and J are TRBV4-3 and TRBJ1-1; D remains unclear. This CDR3 is 14 amino acids long. Deletions cut 0 bases from V and 2 bases from J, with 7 bases between. Germline CDR1 reads LGHNA; CDR2 reads YSLEER. This chain's CDR3 is CASSQDTRNTEAFF. Here the CDR3 DNA reads TGCGCCAGCAGCCAAGATACCCGCAACACTGAAGCTTTCTTT.

The chain carries TRBV7-9 and TRBJ2-3, with a possible D match to TRBD2 (7 bases). The CDR3 consists of 15 residues. Trimming cost V 2 bases and J 4 bases, with 13 bases left between them. Germline CDR1 is SEHNR and CDR2 is FQNEAQ (reference sequence). The CDR3 DNA reads as TGTGCCAGCAGCTTACGCGGGGGCATCGCAGATACGCAGTATTTT. It translates to CASSLRGGIADTQYF.

The V call is TRBV18, the J call TRBJ2-3; 10 nucleotides match TRBD2. CDR1 and CDR2 from the germline V gene are KGHSH and LQKENI. CDR3 length equals 18 residues. The J segment lost 2 bases and the V segment lost 4 bases, leaving 12 bases of the junction unmatched. CDR3: CASSRIKLAGIYTDTQYF. CDR3 coding DNA: TGTGCCAGCTCACGAATAAAACTAGCGGGGATTTACACAGATACGCAGTATTTT.

This clone was counted a single time. The V gene is TRBV18, the J gene TRBJ2-5; D is uncertain. Germline values: CDR1 KGHSH, CDR2 LQKENI. The CDR3 covers 11 residues. Trimming stripped 3 bases from V and 4 bases from J, with 3 bases between. The CDR3 sequence is CASSPGETQYF. CDR3 coding DNA: TGTGCCAGCTCACCGGGAGAGACCCAGTACTTC. Supplemented by reference TRBV18 and TRBJ2-5, the full variable domain reads NAGVMQNPRHLVRRRGQEARLRCSPMKGHSHVYWYRQLPEEGLKFMVYLQKENIIDESGMPKERFSAEFPKEGPSILRIQQVVRGDSAAYFCASSPGETQYFGPGTRLLVL.

The chain couples TRBV5-6 to TRBJ1-2; a possible D gene is TRBD1 (5 bases). This CDR3 spans 15 amino acids. Germline CDR1 and CDR2: SGHDT and YYEEEE. V was cut by 4 bases and J by 2 bases, with 15 bases left in between. DNA of the CDR3: TGTGCCAGCAGCCCCCCTCCCGGGGGGAACTATGGCTACACCTTC. Translation: CASSPPPGGNYGYTF. Looking up the rest from reference TRBV5-6 and TRBJ1-2 gives the full variable domain: DAGVTQSPTHLIKTRGQQVTLRCSPKSGHDTVSWYQQALGQGPQFIFQYYEEEERQRGNFPDRFSGHQFPNYSSELNVNALLLGDSALYLCASSPPPGGNYGYTFGSGTRLTVV.

The rearrangement joins TRBV19 to TRBJ2-1, with 11 bases fitting TRBD2. The germline gives CDR1 LNHDA, CDR2 SQIVND (reference sequence). The trim removed 6 bases at V and 6 bases at J, leaving 7 bases unmatched. The CDR3 has 15 residues. CDR3: CASSHTSGSFNEQFF. Written as DNA, the CDR3 is TGTGCCAGTAGCCATACTAGCGGGAGCTTCAATGAGCAGTTCTTC. The full variable domain, its missing parts supplied by reference TRBV19 and TRBJ2-1, is DGGITQSPKYLFRKEGQNVTLSCEQNLNHDAMYWYRQDPGQGLRLIYYSQIVNDFQKGDIAEGYSVSREKKESFPLTVTSAQKNPTAFYLCASSHTSGSFNEQFFGPGTRLTVL.

The rearrangement joins TRBV6-6 to TRBJ1-3; a possible D gene is TRBD1 (5 bases). Germline V gene sequence: CDR1 MNHNY, CDR2 SVGAGI (reference sequence). The CDR3 sequence is 14 residues long. The ends were cut back, 6 bases at V and 3 bases at J, with 12 bases in the middle. The CDR3 protein is CASRGRDVGNTIYF. CDR3 coding DNA: TGTGCCAGCAGAGGCAGGGACGTTGGAAACACCATATATTTT.

This chain's CDR3 is CASSPSTAYEQYF. Here the CDR3 DNA reads TGTGCCAGCAGCCCCTCGACAGCCTACGAGCAGTACTTC. The chain carries TRBV7-2 and TRBJ2-7; TRBD1 might be the D (5 bases). CDR3 length: 13 residues. Germline-derived CDR1 and CDR2 are SGHTA and FQGNSA. The V end lost 5 bases, the J end lost 2 bases, and 10 bases lay between the germline ends. Variable domain in full (rest from reference TRBV7-2 and TRBJ2-7): GAGVSQSPSNKVTEKGKDVELRCDPISGHTALYWYRQSLGQGLEFLIYFQGNSAPDKSGLPSDRFSAERTGGSVSTLTIQRTQQEDSAVYLCASSPSTAYEQYFGPGTRLTVT.

CDR3 amino acids: CASSTYRADNEKLFF. The CDR3 DNA follows: TGTGCCAGCAGTACATACAGGGCGGATAATGAAAAACTGTTTTTT. The chain uses TRBV6-1 and TRBJ1-4, with D possibly matching TRBD1 (6 bases). The germline gives CDR1 MNHNS, CDR2 SASEGT. The CDR3 sequence is 15 residues long. V dropped 5 bases and J dropped 4 bases, with 14 bases sitting between them.

This chain links TRBV29-1 with TRBJ2-3; no clear D gene. From germline, CDR1 is SQVTM and CDR2 ANQGSEA. The V end lost 5 bases, the J end lost 2 bases, and 8 bases lay between the germline ends. This CDR3 has 12 residues. In DNA, the CDR3 is TGCAGCGTTCTGCCTGTCACAGATACGCAGTATTTT. Its protein is CSVLPVTDTQYF.